Included here is one T cell receptor (beta chain) sequence, with context. Its antigen is undetermined. This record belongs to a study of tumor-infiltrating lymphocytes in primary liver carcinoma. On the study more broadly: Regardless of tissue type, samples showed similar yields of roughly 3.5 to 7.5 million productive TCRbeta reads.

RNA isolated from unsorted whole blood supplied the blood RNA, with germline DNA also extracted. Enrolled patients were chronically infected with HBV and treatment-naive. Study-wide results and limits: Samples, which were bulk and unsorted, did not allow CD4+ and CD8+ repertoires to be compared.

This CDR3 region has 15 residues. Germline CDR1 and CDR2: SGHAT and FQNNGV. V was clipped by 5 bases and J by 8 bases; unmatched bases: 10. Total RNA amounting to around 530 ng was the source from which TCR beta cDNA was made with a constant-region primer. TCR beta libraries came from three nested multiplex PCR rounds using slightly modified ARM-PCR. In the first two PCR rounds, TRBV1-TRBV30 forward primers were paired with a C-beta reverse primer, and each round lasted around 10 cycles. TCRdb analysed the multiplex PCR reads with MiXCR anew, one entry per CDR3 protein. The sample holds approximately 210,000 distinct CDR3 sequences, about 65% seen once.

This TCR derives from a woman aged 55 to 70 with primary liver carcinoma and hepatitis B virus infection. The chain has TRBV11-2 and TRBJ2-2; 8 nucleotides align to TRBD2. The specimen was peripheral blood. CDR3 bases: TGTGCCAGCAGCGGGATTAGCGGGATCACAGGGGAGCTGTTTTTT. Protein sequence: CASSGISGITGELFF. The full variable domain, in which reference TRBV11-2 and TRBJ2-2 provide the parts outside the CDR3, is EAGVAQSPRYKIIEKRQSVAFWCNPISGHATLYWYQQILGQGPKLLIQFQNNGVVDDSQLPKDRFSAERLKGVDSTLKIQPAKLEDSAVYLCASSGISGITGELFFGEGSRLTVL.